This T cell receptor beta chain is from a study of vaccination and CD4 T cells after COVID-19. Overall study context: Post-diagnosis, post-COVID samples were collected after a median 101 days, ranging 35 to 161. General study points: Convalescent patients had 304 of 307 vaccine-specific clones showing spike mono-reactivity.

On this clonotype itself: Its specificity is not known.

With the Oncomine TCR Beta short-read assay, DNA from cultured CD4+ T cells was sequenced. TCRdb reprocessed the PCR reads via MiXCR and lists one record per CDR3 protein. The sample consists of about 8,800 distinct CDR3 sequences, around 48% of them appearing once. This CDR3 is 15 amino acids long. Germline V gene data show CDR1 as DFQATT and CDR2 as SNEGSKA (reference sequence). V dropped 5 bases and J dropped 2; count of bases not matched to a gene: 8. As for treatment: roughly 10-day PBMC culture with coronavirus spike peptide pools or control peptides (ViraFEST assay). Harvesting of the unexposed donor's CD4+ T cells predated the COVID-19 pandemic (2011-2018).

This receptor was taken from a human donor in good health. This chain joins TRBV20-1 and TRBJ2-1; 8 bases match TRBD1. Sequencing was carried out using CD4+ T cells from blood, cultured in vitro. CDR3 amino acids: CSAPRHRGAYNEQFF. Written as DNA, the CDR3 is TGCAGTGCTCCGAGGCACAGGGGGGCCTACAATGAGCAGTTCTTC.